Presented here are 10 T cell receptor beta chains from one specimen sequenced in a study of spatial heterogeneity in lung cancer. Time point: sample taken at primary tumor resection. TCRdb called the 5' RACE reads again in MiXCR, with one record for every CDR3 protein. Seen here are 800 to 900 distinct CDR3 sequences, about a third observed once, and the top ten hold 12%. Material: normal lung tissue next to the tumor, obtained at surgery. The source is a male donor with early-stage non-small cell lung cancer.

J is TRBJ2-7 and V is TRBV2, with TRBD1 matching over 9 bases. Germline CDR1 and CDR2: SNHLY and FYNNEI. Losses at the gene ends were 2 bases for V and 5 bases for J; bases not matched to a gene: 10. This CDR3 has 16 residues. The CDR3 loop is CASSESLDRGIHEQYF. The CDR3 bases are TGTGCCAGCAGTGAATCGTTGGACAGGGGCATCCACGAGCAGTACTTC. The complete variable domain, with remaining parts taken from reference TRBV2 and TRBJ2-7, reads EPEVTQTPSHQVTQMGQEVILRCVPISNHLYFYWYRQILGQKVEFLVSFYNNEISEKSEIFDDQFSVERPDGSNFTLKIRSTKLEDSAMYFCASSESLDRGIHEQYFGPGTRLTVT.

This clonotype was seen only once. The rearrangement links TRBV20-1 to TRBJ2-1; D might be TRBD1 or TRBD2, each matching 6 bases. Germline lookup yields CDR1 DFQATT and CDR2 SNEGSKA (reference sequence). There are 16 residues in the CDR3. The CDR3: CNARPFRGAAYNEQFF. For the CDR3, the DNA is TGCAATGCAAGGCCGTTTAGGGGGGCCGCCTACAATGAGCAGTTCTTC.

In this sample, this clonotype is large (0.1 to 1%). This chain joins TRBV20-1 and TRBJ2-1; 10 nucleotides line up with TRBD2. The CDR3 is made up of 14 amino acids. Germline assignment: CDR1 DFQATT and CDR2 SNEGSKA (reference sequence). With 5 bases clipped from V and 9 bases from J, the junction kept 10 bases outside the gene matches. The CDR3 loop reads CSAPQAGGPTEQFF. The CDR3 DNA reads as TGCAGTGCTCCTCAAGCGGGAGGGCCCACTGAGCAGTTCTTC.

Within the sample, this clonotype is large (0.1 to 1%). The chain couples TRBV18 to TRBJ2-7; D may correspond to TRBD1 or TRBD2 (6 bases each). The CDR3 sequence is 14 residues long. Trimming cost V 3 bases and J 7 bases, with 16 bases left between them. Germline CDR1 reads KGHSH; CDR2 reads LQKENI. The DNA of the CDR3 is TGTGCCAGCTCACCCGAGTCGGGGGCCGGAGAGCAGTACTTC. Translating gives CASSPESGAGEQYF.

A few counts support this clonotype. The chain combines TRBV19 with TRBJ1-5; D is unresolved. The V gene's germline CDR1 is LNHDA and CDR2 SQIVND (reference sequence). V was cut by 3 bases and J by 2 bases, with 11 bases left in between. The CDR3 runs to 15 residues. The DNA of the CDR3 is TGTGCCAGTAGTATCGGGGAGAGAGGCAATCAGCCCCAGCATTTT. Its protein is CASSIGERGNQPQHF.

The chain uses TRBV11-2 and TRBJ2-1; 7 bases align to TRBD2. The CDR3 totals 15 residues. Unmatched junction bases numbered 11, after V lost 7 bases and J lost 5 bases. Germline loops: CDR1 SGHAT, CDR2 FQNNGV. The CDR3, as DNA: TGTGCCAGCAACACCCAGGCTAGCGGAGACAATGAGCAGTTCTTC. This codes for CASNTQASGDNEQFF.

Sample share makes this clonotype large. The rearrangement uses TRBV3-1 and TRBJ2-5, with D perhaps TRBD1 (6 bases). The CDR3 length is 13 residues. Germline V CDR1 and CDR2: LGHDT, YNNKEL (reference sequence). The V end lost 4 bases, the J end lost 6 bases, and 12 bases lay between the germline ends. CDR3 sequence (DNA): TGTGCCAGCAGCCCCCCAGGGGTCCAGACCCAGTACTTC. It specifies CASSPPGVQTQYF.

This clonotype is medium-sized in the sample. The chain links TRBV12-3 or TRBV12-4 to TRBJ2-1, with 12 bases identical to TRBD2. V shed 6 bases, J shed 10 bases, and the junction held 7 bases outside the gene matches. The length of the CDR3 is 14 residues. CDR3 region: CASSLAGGGREQFF. In DNA form, the CDR3 reads TGTGCCAGCAGCCTAGCGGGAGGGGGCCGGGAGCAGTTCTTC.

V usage is TRBV3-1 and J usage is TRBJ2-7; 8 positions agree with TRBD1. Germline CDR1 reads LGHDT; CDR2 reads YNNKEL (reference sequence). The CDR3 consists of 15 residues. The V segment lost 4 bases and the J segment 3 bases; nucleotides outside the gene matches: 8. The CDR3 DNA reads as TGTGCCAGCAGCCGGGGAATAGGACAGGGCTACGAGCAGTACTTC. Translated, it gives CASSRGIGQGYEQYF.

This clonotype occurred a few times. The V call is TRBV9, the J call TRBJ2-7; no reliable D call. Per the germline V gene, CDR1 is SGDLS and CDR2 is YYNGEE. The CDR3 loop spans 15 amino acids. V was shortened by 1 base and J by 1 base, with 12 bases between the two germline ends. The CDR3 DNA sequence: TGTGCCAGCAGCGTATGGTACGAGCCGTCCTACGAGCAGTACTTC. The encoded protein is CASSVWYEPSYEQYF.